This T cell receptor (beta chain) is from a study of T cell responses to AZD1222 COVID-19 vaccine. Repertoires were generated with immunoSEQ multiplex PCR, while TCRdb's copy carries only in-frame clones and drops some. The table includes 140,000 to 150,000 clones, 91% detected once. Study observations and caveats: An increase in Spike-specific TCR breadth and depth was observed after two AZD1222 doses. Vaccine-associated CD4 TCRs ranged over spike, dominating at 160-218 and 743-854. The donor group comprised mostly white British people and more females; the analysis possibly underestimated clonal diversity.

This clone was seen only once. Its specificity is unknown. V was cut by 6 bases and J by 5 bases, with 15 bases left in between. CDR1 is MNHEY, CDR2 SMNVEV, per germline (reference sequence). The CDR3 runs to 14 residues. This rearrangement joins TRBV27 to TRBJ2-3, with D unclear. Sequencing used peripheral blood, obtained 28 days after the second AZD1222 dose. The clonotype was recovered from an adult who received the AZD1222 COVID-19 vaccine. CDR3 loop: CASSLGQPRDTQYF. As DNA, the CDR3 is TGTGCCAGCAGCCTCGGCCAACCCCGAGATACGCAGTATTTT.